This T cell receptor beta chain was profiled in a study of blood T cell repertoires in COVID-19. About the research overall: The United States, Italy and Spain supplied acute and convalescent COVID-19 samples.

In the study's own analysis: Estimates of nucleated cell counts were drawn from the amplification of reference gene primers. Measured with immunoSEQ multiplex PCR; TCRdb has only the in-frame clones, and not every one. V and J calls and clone size are those listed in that table; D and trimming were worked out from the DNA. The sample holds about 150,000 clones, around 86% seen once. The receptor's source is a woman of 80 years or more with COVID-19, enrolled during active disease. What was sequenced was peripheral blood.

DNA for the CDR3: TGTGCCAGCAGGACTTCACGAGCTTTCTTT. It is translated as CASRTSRAFF. The rearrangement joins TRBV11-3 to TRBJ1-1; D is ambiguous. V was cut by 6 bases and J by 10 bases, with 9 bases left in between. The germline V gene encodes CDR1 SGHNT and CDR2 YENEEA. The CDR3 has 10 residues.